This TCR beta chain was observed in a study of Graves' ophthalmopathy and Graves' hyperthyroidism. Study background: Investigators collected peripheral blood at initial diagnosis, before any treatment was given.

A note on this clonotype: Its antigen is not known.

This CDR3 has 12 amino acids. Germline V lookup: CDR1 SGDLS, CDR2 YYNGEE. Findings of the study overall: The model flagged ophthalmopathy progression at more than 60% sensitivity and around 72% specificity. Blood also contained most of the expanded thyroid clonotypes above 0.001 frequency.

RNA transcripts yielded amplified TCR beta CDR3 regions. The first round was an RT-PCR with HTBI primers, and the second round was a multiplex PCR. Via MiXCR, TCRdb re-called the multiplex PCR reads, giving one row per CDR3 protein. The sample gives about 740,000 distinct CDR3 sequences, roughly 40% of which show up once; 44% is in the top ten. The TCR originated in an adult man with Graves' ophthalmopathy. Sequenced: peripheral blood. This chain connects TRBV9 to TRBJ2-5; 7 nucleotides align to TRBD2. The CDR3 protein is CASGTTQETQYF. In DNA, the CDR3 is TGTGCTTCTGGGACTACCCAAGAGACCCAGTACTTC.